Below are 15 T cell receptor beta chains sequenced from a single sample in a study of blood T cell repertoires in COVID-19. Assay used: immunoSEQ multiplex PCR; TCRdb lists only in-frame clones, some missing. The sample consists of some 150,000 clones, roughly 90% of them appearing once. The material sequenced was PBMCs or T cells enriched from blood (not recorded which). The receptors here all came from a woman aged 25 to 39 with acute COVID-19.

The V call is TRBV9, the J call TRBJ2-2; possible D gene TRBD2, 6 bases. This CDR3 has 18 amino acids. Trimming pared 4 bases from V and 1 base from J, leaving 20 bases between. In germline, CDR1 is SGDLS, CDR2 YYNGEE. This CDR3 is CASSRLGSGRRNTGELFF. CDR3 in DNA: TGTGCCAGCAGCCGTTTAGGAAGCGGGCGACGGAACACCGGGGAGCTGTTTTTT.

The chain has TRBV30 and TRBJ1-2; TRBD1 agrees at 8 bases. V was clipped by 3 bases and J by 6 bases; unmatched bases: 6. This CDR3 region has 13 residues. In germline, CDR1 is GTSNPN, CDR2 SVGIG (reference sequence). The CDR3 DNA reads TGTGCCTGGAGCGTATCCAGGGGGCATGGCTACACCTTC. Translation gives CAWSVSRGHGYTF.

The chain carries TRBV5-1 and TRBJ2-7, with 8 bases fitting TRBD2. CDR3 length: 15 amino acids. CDR1 is SGHRS, CDR2 YFSETQ, per germline. The J segment lost 2 bases and the V segment lost 0 bases, leaving 4 bases of the junction unmatched. CDR3 sequence reads: CASSLDSGATYEQYF. CDR3 bases: TGCGCCAGCAGCTTGGATAGCGGGGCGACCTACGAGCAGTACTTC.

The V call is TRBV28, the J call TRBJ2-7, with D tentatively TRBD2 (5 bases). The length of the CDR3 is 14 residues. The germline V and J ends were trimmed by 2 bases and 3 bases, with 11 bases remaining between them. Germline loops: CDR1 MDHEN, CDR2 SYDVKM. The CDR3 protein is CASSLGVSGYEQYF. For the CDR3, the DNA is TGTGCCAGCAGTTTAGGGGTCAGCGGCTACGAGCAGTACTTC.

CDR3 loop: CASSTGTLNTEAFF. In DNA form, the CDR3 reads TGTGCCAGCAGTACAGGGACCTTGAACACTGAAGCTTTCTTT. V gene TRBV28 combines with J gene TRBJ1-1; a possible D gene is TRBD1 (6 bases). The ends were cut back, 5 bases at V and 0 bases at J, with 10 bases in the middle. Germline CDR1 reads MDHEN; CDR2 reads SYDVKM. This CDR3 comprises 14 residues.

The V call is TRBV5-4, the J call TRBJ2-7; TRBD1 is a possible D gene (6 bases). Trimming removed 4 bases from V and 3 bases from J, with 14 bases in between. This CDR3 region has 14 residues. Germline CDR1 and CDR2: SGHNT and YYREEE (reference sequence). This chain's CDR3 is CASSIGGPDYEQYF. The CDR3 DNA sequence: TGTGCCAGCAGCATTGGGGGCCCCGACTACGAGCAGTACTTC.

The J gene is TRBJ2-1, the V gene TRBV11-2; possible D gene TRBD2, 5 bases. Trimming left V 2 bases short and J 0 bases short, with 11 bases between. The length of the CDR3 is 16 residues. CDR1 is SGHAT and CDR2 is FQNNGV in the germline V gene. CDR3 residues: CASSLYAGPSYNEQFF. In DNA form, the CDR3 reads TGTGCCAGCAGCTTATACGCGGGCCCCTCCTACAATGAGCAGTTCTTC. Full variable domain (missing parts from reference TRBV11-2 and TRBJ2-1): EAGVAQSPRYKIIEKRQSVAFWCNPISGHATLYWYQQILGQGPKLLIQFQNNGVVDDSQLPKDRFSAERLKGVDSTLKIQPAKLEDSAVYLCASSLYAGPSYNEQFFGPGTRLTVL.

This clone was seen once. V and J are TRBV9 and TRBJ1-3; 10 bases fit TRBD1. V lost 5 bases, J lost 8 bases, and 10 bases stayed unmatched. The CDR3 consists of 15 residues. CDR1 and CDR2 from the germline V gene are SGDLS and YYNGEE. CDR3 in DNA: TGTGCCAGCAGTCGAAACCCCGGGACAGGGGACACCATATATTTT. Its translation is CASSRNPGTGDTIYF.

This chain uses TRBV27 with TRBJ2-2, with TRBD1 matching over 7 bases. Germline assignment: CDR1 MNHEY and CDR2 SMNVEV (reference sequence). The trim removed 5 bases at V and 3 bases at J, leaving 3 bases unmatched. This CDR3 has 14 residues. CDR3 DNA sequence: TGTGCCAGCAGTCGTCAGGGGGACACCGGGGAGCTGTTTTTT. It translates to CASSRQGDTGELFF.

The rearrangement joins TRBV3-1 (or the pseudogene TRBV3-2) to TRBJ2-3, with 7 bases aligning to TRBD1. CDR3 size: 16 residues. The V gene's germline CDR1 is LGHDT and CDR2 YNNKEL (reference sequence). The junction had 7 bases not matched to a gene; V was cut back by 4 bases and J by 0 bases. The CDR3 is CASSRFGQASTDTQYF. Written as DNA, the CDR3 is TGTGCCAGCAGCCGTTTTGGACAGGCTAGCACAGATACGCAGTATTTT.

This clone has a single count. V usage is TRBV20-1 and J usage is TRBJ1-1; possible D gene TRBD1, 5 bases. The V end was cut by 6 bases, the J end by 13 bases, with 18 bases between. The CDR3 is 11 residues long. The V gene's germline CDR1 is DFQATT and CDR2 SNEGSKA (reference sequence). Here the CDR3 DNA reads TGCAGTGCCCAGACGGGGGACCAAGATTTCTTT. Protein sequence: CSAQTGDQDFF.

The CDR3 reads CASSTGTAGNTIYF. In DNA, the CDR3 is TGTGCCAGCAGCACAGGGACCGCTGGAAACACCATATATTTT. The chain employs TRBV7-9 and TRBJ1-3, with a weak D call TRBD1 (6 bases). Germline V gives CDR1 SEHNR, CDR2 FQNEAQ (reference sequence). The CDR3 is 14 amino acids. The V end lost 5 bases, the J end lost 2 bases, and 10 bases lay between the germline ends.

This clone was detected only once. Compared with germline, one end of the junction differs, possibly owing to a read error. The chain employs TRBV30 and TRBJ1-4; the D gene is possibly TRBD1 (5 bases). The CDR3 spans 14 residues. Germline CDR1 is GTSNPN and CDR2 is SVGIG (reference sequence). The CDR3: CACLRALVGSTVIF. CDR3 nucleotide sequence: TGTGCCTGTTTAAGAGCTCTGGTCGGGTCGACAGTAATCTTT. The entire variable domain, with the rest obtained from reference TRBV30 and TRBJ1-4, is as follows: SQTIHQWPATLVQPVGSPLSLECTVEGTSNPNLYWYRQAAGRGLQLLFYSVGIGQISSEVPQNLSASRPQDRQFILSSKKLLLSDSGFYLCACLRALVGSTVIFGSGTQLSVL.

This chain joins TRBV9 and TRBJ1-2; D remains unclear. V was shortened by 4 bases and J by 1 base, with 14 bases between the two germline ends. The germline V gene has CDR1 SGDLS and CDR2 YYNGEE. This CDR3 spans 15 amino acids. In nucleotides, the CDR3 is TGTGCCAGCAGCCTAACAGACATCGGTAACTATGGCTACACCTTC. Amino acid sequence: CASSLTDIGNYGYTF.

The count of this clone is one. The CDR3 sequence: CASSIVASGAGNTIYF. The CDR3 nucleotides are TGTGCCAGTAGTATAGTCGCCTCGGGGGCTGGAAACACCATATATTTT. V and J are TRBV19 and TRBJ1-3; possibly TRBD1 for D (5 bases). The CDR3 runs 16 residues. Trimming pared 1 base from V and 2 bases from J, leaving 12 bases between. Per the germline V gene, CDR1 is LNHDA and CDR2 is SQIVND (reference sequence).